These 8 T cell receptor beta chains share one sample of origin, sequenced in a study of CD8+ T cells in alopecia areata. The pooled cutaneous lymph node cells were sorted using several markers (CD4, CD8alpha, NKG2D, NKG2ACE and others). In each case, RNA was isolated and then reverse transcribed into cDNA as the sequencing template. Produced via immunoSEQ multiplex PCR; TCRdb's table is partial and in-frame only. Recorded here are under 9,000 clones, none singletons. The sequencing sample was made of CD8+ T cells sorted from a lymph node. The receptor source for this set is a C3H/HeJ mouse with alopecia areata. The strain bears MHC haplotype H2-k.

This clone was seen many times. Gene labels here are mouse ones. CDR3 DNA (partial): TGCACCTGCAGTGCCGACAGGGGGTTAGGTCAAAAC. Its protein product is CTCSADRGLGQN. The full CDR3 protein reads CTCSADRGLGQNTLYF. The chain carries TRBV1 and TRBJ2-4; 9 nucleotides line up with TRBD1. The read ends 4 residues shy of where the CDR3 ends; the end is completed using the germline J gene. Trimming at V came to 3 bases and at J to 1 base, leaving 5 bases not matched to a gene. The CDR3 contains 16 residues. Germline CDR1 is NSQYPW and CDR2 is LRSPGD (reference sequence).

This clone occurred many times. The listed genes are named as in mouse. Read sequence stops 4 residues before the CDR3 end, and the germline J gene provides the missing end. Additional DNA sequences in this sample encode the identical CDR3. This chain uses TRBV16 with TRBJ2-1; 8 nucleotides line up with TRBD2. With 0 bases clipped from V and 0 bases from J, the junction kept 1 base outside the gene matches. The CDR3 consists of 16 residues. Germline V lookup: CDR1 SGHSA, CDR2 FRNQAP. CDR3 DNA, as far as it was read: TGTGCAAGCAGCTTAGATTGGGGGGGTAACTATGCT. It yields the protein CASSLDWGGNYA. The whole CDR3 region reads CASSLDWGGNYAEQFF.

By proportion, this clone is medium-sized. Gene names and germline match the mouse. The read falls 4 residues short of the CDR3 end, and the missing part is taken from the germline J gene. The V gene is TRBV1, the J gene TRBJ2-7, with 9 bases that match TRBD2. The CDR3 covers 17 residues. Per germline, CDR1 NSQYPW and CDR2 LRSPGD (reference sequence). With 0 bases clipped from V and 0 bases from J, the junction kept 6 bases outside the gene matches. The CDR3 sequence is CTCSADNWGESSYEQYF. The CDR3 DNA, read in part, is TGCACCTGCAGTGCAGATAACTGGGGGGAGAGCTCCTAT.

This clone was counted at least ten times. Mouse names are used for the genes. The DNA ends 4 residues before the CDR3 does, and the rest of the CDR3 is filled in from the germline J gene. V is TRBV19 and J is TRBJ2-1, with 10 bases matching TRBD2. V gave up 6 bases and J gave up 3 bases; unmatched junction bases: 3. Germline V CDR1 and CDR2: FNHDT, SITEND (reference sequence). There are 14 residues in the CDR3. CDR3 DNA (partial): TGTGCCAGCACCGGACTGGGGGTCTATGCT. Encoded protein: CASTGLGVYA. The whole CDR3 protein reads CASTGLGVYAEQFF.

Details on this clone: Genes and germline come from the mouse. CDR3 bases read: TGTGCCAGCAGTGAGCTCCTCTGGGGGGGGAACTATGCT. Translating it yields CASSELLWGGNYA. The complete CDR3 reads CASSELLWGGNYAEQFF. The V and J genes are TRBV13-3 and TRBJ2-1; 9 bases line up with TRBD2. The read stops 4 residues short of the end of the CDR3; the missing end is completed from the germline J gene. Trimming at V came to 2 bases and at J to 1 base, leaving 7 bases not matched to a gene. The V gene's germline CDR1 is NNHDY and CDR2 SYVADS. The CDR3 totals 17 residues.

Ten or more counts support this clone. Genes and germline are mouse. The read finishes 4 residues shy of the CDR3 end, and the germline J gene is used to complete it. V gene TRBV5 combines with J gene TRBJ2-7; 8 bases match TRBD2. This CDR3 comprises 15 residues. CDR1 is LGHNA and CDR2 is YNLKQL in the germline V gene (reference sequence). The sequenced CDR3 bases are TGTGCCAGCAGCCAAGACTGGGGGGCTCTTTAT. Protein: CASSQDWGALY. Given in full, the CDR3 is CASSQDWGALYEQYF.

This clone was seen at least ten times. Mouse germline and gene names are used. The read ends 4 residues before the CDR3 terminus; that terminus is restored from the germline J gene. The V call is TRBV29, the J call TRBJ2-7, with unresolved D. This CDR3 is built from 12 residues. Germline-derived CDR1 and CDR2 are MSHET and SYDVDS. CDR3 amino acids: CASSPRVYEQYF. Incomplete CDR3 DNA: TGTGCTAGCAGTCCTAGGGTGTAT.

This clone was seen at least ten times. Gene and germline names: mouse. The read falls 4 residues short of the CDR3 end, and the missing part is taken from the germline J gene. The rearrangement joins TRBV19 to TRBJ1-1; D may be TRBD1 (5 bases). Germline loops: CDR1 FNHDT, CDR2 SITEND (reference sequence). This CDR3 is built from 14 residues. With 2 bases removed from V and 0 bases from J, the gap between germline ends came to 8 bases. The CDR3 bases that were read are TGTGCCAGCAGTATCCAGGGAGCAAACACA. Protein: CASSIQGANT. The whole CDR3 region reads CASSIQGANTEVFF.